These 5 T cell receptor beta chains were all obtained from the same sample, sequenced in a study of cytomegalovirus exposure and HLA in healthy donors. Sequencing used immunoSEQ multiplex PCR; TCRdb keeps in-frame clones, though not all of them. The sample yields about 78,000 clones, 90% to 97% seen once. Specimen: PBMCs. The receptors derive from a man younger than 30 in good health and CMV-seropositive.

The chain uses TRBV7-9 and TRBJ2-2, with a tentative D call TRBD2 (5 bases). Per the germline V gene, CDR1 is SEHNR and CDR2 is FQNEAQ (reference sequence). V lost 2 bases and J 6 bases, leaving 13 bases between the germline ends. The CDR3 length is 15 residues. The CDR3 loop reads CASSLNGIGAGELFF. The CDR3 region has the DNA TGTGCCAGCAGCTTAAACGGGATAGGTGCCGGGGAGCTGTTTTTT.

The chain is built from TRBV2 and TRBJ1-4; D unclear. The CDR3 has 15 amino acids. Trimming shortened V by 6 bases and J by 6 bases, and 17 bases separated the two germline ends. CDR1 SNHLY and CDR2 FYNNEI come from the germline V gene. This chain's CDR3 is CASSEKAGLDEKLFF. As DNA, the CDR3 is TGTGCCAGCAGCGAGAAGGCAGGTTTGGATGAAAAACTGTTTTTT.

This chain joins TRBV11-3 and TRBJ2-2, with D perhaps TRBD2 (5 bases). The CDR3 totals 13 residues. CDR1 is SGHNT and CDR2 is YENEEA in the germline V gene. The V and J ends lost 4 bases and 7 bases respectively, with 10 bases between them. CDR3 DNA: TGTGCCAGCAGCTCCCGGACTTACGGGGAGCTGTTTTTT. It yields the protein CASSSRTYGELFF.

The gene calls are TRBV30 and TRBJ1-4; the D is unclear. Trimming shortened V by 3 bases and J by 2 bases, and 16 bases separated the two germline ends. Germline V lookup: CDR1 GTSNPN, CDR2 SVGIG (reference sequence). The CDR3 length is 16 residues. CDR3 bases: TGTGCCTGGAGGGAACGTTCGGGGATCACTAATGAAAAACTGTTTTTT. Encoded protein: CAWRERSGITNEKLFF.

The chain carries TRBV27 and TRBJ1-1; no definite D call. CDR1 is MNHEY, CDR2 SMNVEV, per germline (reference sequence). CDR3 length: 14 amino acids. V lost 4 bases, J lost 4 bases, and 13 bases lay in between. The CDR3 is CASSSPPRSTEAFF. The CDR3 DNA reads TGTGCCAGCAGTTCCCCCCCGCGGAGCACTGAAGCTTTCTTT.